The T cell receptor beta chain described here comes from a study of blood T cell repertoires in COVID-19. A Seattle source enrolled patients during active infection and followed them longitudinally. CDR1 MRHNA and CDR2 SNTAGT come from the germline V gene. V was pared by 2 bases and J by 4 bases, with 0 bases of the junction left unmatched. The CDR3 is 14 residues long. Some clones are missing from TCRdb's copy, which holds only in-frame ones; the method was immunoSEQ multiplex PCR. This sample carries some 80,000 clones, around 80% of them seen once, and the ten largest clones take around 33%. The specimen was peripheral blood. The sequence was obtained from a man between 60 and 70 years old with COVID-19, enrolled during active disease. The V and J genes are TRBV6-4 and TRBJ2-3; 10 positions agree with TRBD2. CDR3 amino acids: CASSDLAGADTQYF. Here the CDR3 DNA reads TGTGCCAGCAGTGACCTAGCGGGGGCAGATACGCAGTATTTT.